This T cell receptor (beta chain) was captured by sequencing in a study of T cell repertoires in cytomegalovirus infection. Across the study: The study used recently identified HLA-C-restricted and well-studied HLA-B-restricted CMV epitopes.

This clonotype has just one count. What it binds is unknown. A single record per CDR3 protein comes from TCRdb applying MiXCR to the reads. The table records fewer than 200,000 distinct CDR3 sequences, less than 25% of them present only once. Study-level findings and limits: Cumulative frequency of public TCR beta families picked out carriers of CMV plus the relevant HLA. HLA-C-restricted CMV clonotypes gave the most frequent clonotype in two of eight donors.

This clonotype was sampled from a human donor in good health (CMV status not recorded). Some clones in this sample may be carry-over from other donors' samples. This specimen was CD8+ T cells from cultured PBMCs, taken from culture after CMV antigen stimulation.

The CDR3 region has the DNA TGTGCCAGCAGCTCAGGCTGGATGGGCAGACTGAACACTGAAGCTTTCTTT. Its translation is CASSSGWMGRLNTEAFF. The chain recombines TRBV11-2 with TRBJ1-1; unclear D gene. The V end was cut by 4 bases, the J end by 0 bases, with 18 bases between. CDR3 size: 17 residues. CDR1 and CDR2 (germline): SGHAT, FQNNGV.